This T cell receptor beta chain was recorded in a study of molecular identifiers for immune sequencing clone quantification. Overall study: Replicate runs used RNA from 20,000 or 100,000 naive CD8 cells, which was split five ways into aliquots, and four of those aliquots were then sequenced.

This clonotype appeared many times. Its antigen is unidentified. CD8+CD4-CCR7+CD45RA+ cells were sorted as naive CD8 T cells. Per the germline V gene, CDR1 is SNHLY and CDR2 is FYNNEI. This CDR3 has 15 residues. The V gene end was trimmed by 4 bases and the J gene end by 5 bases; junction bases not matched to a gene: 10. Overall study findings and caveats: Among about a million naive cells, as was reported, spiked Jurkat TCR RNA from one cell was detectable. Clones with over 20 RNA copies captured over 99% of effector molecules but under 1% of naive ones.

TCRdb re-called the PCR reads with MiXCR, one entry per CDR3 protein. This table has over 600,000 distinct CDR3 sequences, just under 20% appearing once. The gene calls are TRBV2 and TRBJ2-7; 8 nucleotides align to TRBD1. Sequencing was performed on naive CD8+ T cells from blood, with Jurkat cell RNA spiked in. Subset reported: FACS-sorted CD8+CD4-CCR7+CD45RA+ naive T cells. This receptor was identified in a human donor in good health. Some libraries in this study had Jurkat cell RNA spiked in. CDR3 nucleotides: TGTGCCAGCAGTGGCCGGGACAGGCTGATCCACGAGCAGTACTTC. It codes for CASSGRDRLIHEQYF.